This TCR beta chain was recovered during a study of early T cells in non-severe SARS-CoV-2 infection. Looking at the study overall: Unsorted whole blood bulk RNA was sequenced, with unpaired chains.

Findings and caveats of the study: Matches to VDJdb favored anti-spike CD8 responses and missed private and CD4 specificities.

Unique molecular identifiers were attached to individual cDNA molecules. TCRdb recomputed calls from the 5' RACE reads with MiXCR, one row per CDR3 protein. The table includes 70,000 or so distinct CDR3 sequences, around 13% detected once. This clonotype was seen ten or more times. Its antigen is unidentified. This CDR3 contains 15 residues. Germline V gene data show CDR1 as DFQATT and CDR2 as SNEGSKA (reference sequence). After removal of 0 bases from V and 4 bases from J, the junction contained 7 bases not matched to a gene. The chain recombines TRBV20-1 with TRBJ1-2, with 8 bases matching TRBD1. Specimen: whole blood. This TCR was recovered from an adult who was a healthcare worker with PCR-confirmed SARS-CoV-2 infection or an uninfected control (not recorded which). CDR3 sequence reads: CSARDRRQGPYGYTF. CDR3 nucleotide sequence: TGCAGTGCTAGAGATCGGAGACAGGGGCCCTATGGCTACACCTTC.